The next 27 T cell receptor beta chains were all read from a single sample in a study of T cell changes during pregnancy in multiple sclerosis (dated by TCRdb to the late 2010s). The library was built by means of the immunoSEQ multiplex PCR assay. The table was pulled from immuneACCESS by TCRdb, which kept in-frame rearrangements only. Such tables lose some clones; where checked, under half of the loss comes from unresolved V genes, and the rest has no known cause. The sample table lists tens of thousands of clones, 90% of them with a count of one. About 2% of the sample lies in the top ten. Sequenced here: peripheral blood, sampled in the second trimester of pregnancy. The origin of the receptors is a female donor in good health, enrolled as a control in a pregnancy study.

This chain joins TRBV9 and TRBJ1-2; a possible D gene is TRBD1 (5 bases). Per the germline V gene, CDR1 is SGDLS and CDR2 is YYNGEE. Trimming took off 4 bases at V and 5 bases at J, with 15 bases between the two ends. The CDR3 contains 14 residues. The CDR3 DNA reads as TGTGCCAGCAGCCCAGGACAACCACTATATGGCTACACCTTC. Its protein product is CASSPGQPLYGYTF.

V is TRBV7-9 and J is TRBJ2-7; D is perhaps TRBD2 (5 bases). Trimming removed 5 bases at V and 4 bases at J, with 24 bases between. Germline CDR1 and CDR2: SEHNR and FQNEAQ (reference sequence). This CDR3 comprises 17 residues. As DNA, the CDR3 is TGTGCCAGCAGCCGGGGTAAGGGTGGATTGGGAAAATACGAGCAGTACTTC. As protein: CASSRGKGGLGKYEQYF.

The rearrangement uses TRBV27 and TRBJ2-7; D might be TRBD2 (6 bases). Trimming removed 4 bases from V and 0 bases from J, with 13 bases in between. Germline CDR1 MNHEY, CDR2 SMNVEV (reference sequence). There are 15 residues in the CDR3. The CDR3 is CASSSRDSSSYEQYF. In DNA form, the CDR3 reads TGTGCCAGCAGTTCCCGGGACTCAAGCTCCTACGAGCAGTACTTC.

The V call is TRBV9, the J call TRBJ2-7; the match to TRBD2 covers 14 bases. Germline lookup yields CDR1 SGDLS and CDR2 YYNGEE. The CDR3 has 17 amino acids. The V and J ends lost 3 bases and 0 bases, in that order; junction bases with no gene match: 5. The CDR3 DNA reads TGTGCCAGCAGCGCGACTAGCGGGGGGGGGAGCTCCTACGAGCAGTACTTC. It specifies CASSATSGGGSSYEQYF.

The genes are TRBV29-1 and TRBJ1-1, with 10 bases fitting TRBD1. Germline V gene lookup returns CDR1 SQVTM and CDR2 ANQGSEA. The trim removed 6 bases at V and 8 bases at J, leaving 12 bases unmatched. The CDR3 extends over 14 amino acids. In DNA form, the CDR3 reads TGCAGCGTCTGGAGACAGGGGGCTGTAGAGGAAGCTTTCTTT. It yields the protein CSVWRQGAVEEAFF.

This chain connects TRBV27 to TRBJ2-1; TRBD1 aligns across 7 bases. The ends lost 5 bases at V and 10 bases at J; junction bases unmatched: 2. This CDR3 contains 11 residues. From germline, CDR1 is MNHEY and CDR2 SMNVEV (reference sequence). CDR3 loop: CASSTGVEQFF. The CDR3 nucleotides read TGTGCCAGCAGTACAGGGGTGGAGCAGTTCTTC.

The rearrangement joins TRBV5-1 to TRBJ2-1; possibly TRBD2 for D (7 bases). Trimming took 5 bases from V and 0 from J, leaving 18 bases between them. There are 17 residues in the CDR3. Germline CDR1 and CDR2: SGHRS and YFSETQ. DNA of the CDR3: TGCGCCAGCAGTCGTAACGGGGGGCTCGGCTCCTACAATGAGCAGTTCTTC. It is translated as CASSRNGGLGSYNEQFF.

The V gene is TRBV9, the J gene TRBJ2-1, with 10 nucleotides matching TRBD2. The CDR3 covers 18 residues. J gave up 2 bases and V 0 bases, and 8 bases lay outside the gene matches. Germline CDR1 reads SGDLS; CDR2 reads YYNGEE. The CDR3 sequence is CASSVVGSGGPTYNEQFF. CDR3 DNA: TGTGCCAGCAGCGTAGTAGGTAGCGGGGGGCCAACCTACAATGAGCAGTTCTTC.

V usage is TRBV30 and J usage is TRBJ1-3; TRBD1 might be the D (5 bases). CDR1 is GTSNPN, CDR2 SVGIG, per germline (reference sequence). Between the trimmed V and J ends, which lost 3 bases and 6 bases, there was a span of 18 bases. This CDR3 has 15 amino acids. CDR3 sequence reads: CAWRRRGAGENTIYF. CDR3 nucleotides: TGTGCCTGGAGAAGGCGCGGGGCAGGTGAAAACACCATATATTTT. Filled out from reference TRBV30 and TRBJ1-3, the complete variable domain reads SQTIHQWPATLVQPVGSPLSLECTVEGTSNPNLYWYRQAAGRGLQLLFYSVGIGQISSEVPQNLSASRPQDRQFILSSKKLLLSDSGFYLCAWRRRGAGENTIYFGEGSWLTVV.

V is TRBV6-1 and J is TRBJ2-7, with 7 bases that match TRBD2. CDR3 length: 16 residues. Trimming removed 2 bases from V and 1 base from J; junction bases left unmatched: 8. Germline assignment: CDR1 MNHNS and CDR2 SASEGT. The CDR3 protein is CASSESERGGSYEQYF. The CDR3 DNA reads as TGTGCCAGCAGTGAATCGGAGCGGGGCGGATCCTACGAGCAGTACTTC.

The J gene is TRBJ2-7, the V gene TRBV29-1, with 7 bases that match TRBD1. Germline V lookup: CDR1 SQVTM, CDR2 ANQGSEA. J lost 2 bases, V lost 3 bases, and 1 base had no gene match. This CDR3 spans 12 amino acids. This CDR3 is CSVEQGAYEQYF. The DNA for the CDR3 is TGCAGCGTTGAGCAGGGGGCCTACGAGCAGTACTTC.

This chain joins TRBV5-1 and TRBJ1-1; D is ambiguous. Germline CDR1 and CDR2: SGHRS and YFSETQ. The V and J ends lost 0 bases and 4 bases respectively, with 13 bases between them. The CDR3 runs to 15 residues. CDR3 residues: CASSLAGGFITEAFF. In DNA, the CDR3 is TGCGCCAGCAGCTTGGCTGGCGGTTTTATCACTGAAGCTTTCTTT.

The V gene is TRBV11-2, the J gene TRBJ2-1; 9 nucleotides match TRBD2. The CDR3 extends over 16 amino acids. J was trimmed by 4 bases and V by 1 base; bases with no gene match: 5. Germline CDR1 reads SGHAT; CDR2 reads FQNNGV. The CDR3 nucleotides are TGTGCCAGCAGCTTAGGAGGTAGCGGGGGATACAATGAGCAGTTCTTC. The encoded protein is CASSLGGSGGYNEQFF.

DNA for the CDR3: TGTGCCAGCAGTCTGGTCCTAAGCTCTGGGGCCAACGTCCTGACTTTC. Amino acids: CASSLVLSSGANVLTF. The chain uses TRBV27 and TRBJ2-6; D gene unclear. The CDR3 has 16 amino acids. Germline V CDR1 and CDR2: MNHEY, SMNVEV (reference sequence). Trimming took 5 bases from V and 0 from J, leaving 11 bases between them.

The V call is TRBV25-1, the J call TRBJ1-1, with D possibly TRBD1 on 6 matching bases. The CDR3 has 17 residues. V lost 5 bases and J lost 3, with 22 bases in between. Germline assignment: CDR1 MGHDK and CDR2 SYGVNS. The CDR3 loop is CASSKPGVGGADTEAFF. CDR3 sequence (DNA): TGTGCCAGCAGTAAGCCAGGGGTGGGGGGGGCGGACACTGAAGCTTTCTTT.

This sequence joins TRBV29-1 and TRBJ1-2; unclear D gene. Germline values: CDR1 SQVTM, CDR2 ANQGSEA. The V end lost 7 bases, the J end lost 3 bases, and 12 bases lay between the germline ends. CDR3 size: 12 residues. CDR3 bases: TGCAGCGCGAGAGAGACACACTATGGCTACACCTTC. This gives the protein CSARETHYGYTF. The full variable domain, in which reference TRBV29-1 and TRBJ1-2 provide the parts outside the CDR3, is SAVISQKPSRDICQRGTSLTIQCQVDSQVTMMFWYRQQPGQSLTLIATANQGSEATYESGFVIDKFPISRPNLTFSTLTVSNMSPEDSSIYLCSARETHYGYTFGSGTRLTVV.

The chain employs TRBV5-1 and TRBJ1-1, with TRBD1 identical over 9 bases. J gave up 6 bases and V 0 bases, and 6 bases lay outside the gene matches. The CDR3 length is 15 residues. The V gene's germline CDR1 is SGHRS and CDR2 YFSETQ. CDR3 region: CASSLETGGNPEAFF. The DNA for the CDR3 is TGCGCCAGCAGCTTGGAAACAGGGGGCAACCCTGAAGCTTTCTTT.

This clone was seen only once. This sequence joins TRBV10-1 and TRBJ1-1; D is undetermined. V was trimmed by 3 bases and J by 1 base, leaving 21 bases between them. Germline assignment: CDR1 WNHNN and CDR2 SYGVQD (reference sequence). The CDR3 consists of 18 residues. The CDR3 sequence is CASSDPGSFTPENTEAFF. The CDR3 nucleotides are TGCGCCAGCAGTGATCCAGGATCCTTTACTCCAGAGAACACTGAAGCTTTCTTT.

The genes are TRBV7-9 and TRBJ1-1, with a tentative D call TRBD1 (5 bases). The CDR3 runs to 12 residues. Germline CDR1 is SEHNR and CDR2 is FQNEAQ (reference sequence). Trimming removed 8 bases at V and 0 bases at J, with 7 bases between. In nucleotides, the CDR3 is TGTGCCAGCTTAGGGGTGAACACTGAAGCTTTCTTT. This sequence encodes CASLGVNTEAFF.

The count of this clone is one. The chain recombines TRBV18 with TRBJ2-7, with D possibly being TRBD2 (5 bases). Germline V gene lookup returns CDR1 KGHSH and CDR2 LQKENI. V shed 0 bases and J shed 0 bases, with 6 bases lying between them. The CDR3 loop spans 14 amino acids. The CDR3 DNA reads TGTGCCAGCTCACCACCCGGGAACTCCTACGAGCAGTACTTC. The encoded protein is CASSPPGNSYEQYF.

The genes are TRBV5-5 and TRBJ1-5; no clear D. Germline V gives CDR1 SGHKS, CDR2 YYEKEE (reference sequence). The CDR3 loop spans 13 amino acids. The V end lost 5 bases, the J end lost 0 bases, and 6 bases lay between the germline ends. The CDR3 DNA follows: TGTGCCAGCAGTCTCTCTAGCAATCAGCCCCAGCATTTT. This codes for CASSLSSNQPQHF.

This clone was observed a single time. The CDR3 sequence is CASSIVNQPQHF. The DNA of the CDR3 is TGTGCCAGTAGTATAGTAAATCAGCCCCAGCATTTT. V usage is TRBV19 and J usage is TRBJ1-5; D is uncertain. Trimming took off 1 base at V and 4 bases at J, with 2 bases between the two ends. CDR3 size: 12 residues. Germline lookup yields CDR1 LNHDA and CDR2 SQIVND (reference sequence).

The chain uses TRBV5-4 and TRBJ1-1; D perhaps matches TRBD1 (6 bases). From germline, CDR1 is SGHNT and CDR2 YYREEE (reference sequence). The CDR3 runs to 14 residues. V dropped 3 bases and J dropped 3 bases, with 12 bases sitting between them. The CDR3, as DNA: TGTGCCAGCAGCTCGGGAGGGGGGGACACTGAAGCTTTCTTT. This encodes CASSSGGGDTEAFF.

The chain links TRBV7-9 to TRBJ1-3; the D is unclear. The CDR3 totals 14 residues. V gave up 2 bases and J gave up 8 bases, with 13 bases separating them. Germline V gene data show CDR1 as SEHNR and CDR2 as FQNEAQ (reference sequence). The CDR3 sequence is CASSLTDGGHTIYF. CDR3 nucleotides: TGTGCCAGCAGCTTAACGGACGGCGGGCACACCATATATTTT.

This rearrangement joins TRBV28 to TRBJ1-1; D is perhaps TRBD1 (5 bases). V dropped 5 bases and J dropped 2 bases, with 9 bases sitting between them. The CDR3 loop spans 13 amino acids. The germline V gene encodes CDR1 MDHEN and CDR2 SYDVKM. The CDR3 is CASSITGNTEAFF. The CDR3 region has the DNA TGTGCCAGCAGTATTACAGGAAACACTGAAGCTTTCTTT. Variable domain in full (rest from reference TRBV28 and TRBJ1-1): DVKVTQSSRYLVKRTGEKVFLECVQDMDHENMFWYRQDPGLGLRLIYFSYDVKMKEKGDIPEGYSVSREKKERFSLILESASTNQTSMYLCASSITGNTEAFFGQGTRLTVV.

This clone was recorded a few times. This chain connects TRBV2 to TRBJ2-2; TRBD1 might be the D (5 bases). CDR3 length: 14 amino acids. The germline gives CDR1 SNHLY, CDR2 FYNNEI. The germline V and J ends were trimmed by 1 base and 3 bases, with 6 bases remaining between them. The CDR3 loop is CASSEGGYTGELFF. The CDR3 DNA is TGTGCCAGCAGTGAAGGGGGCTACACCGGGGAGCTGTTTTTT.

This chain connects TRBV7-6 to TRBJ2-2; D possibly corresponds to TRBD1 (5 bases). Deletions cut 1 base from V and 6 bases from J, with 6 bases between. Germline lookup yields CDR1 SGHVS and CDR2 FNYEAQ. CDR3 length: 13 residues. This chain's CDR3 is CASSLGGAGELFF. CDR3 coding DNA: TGTGCCAGCAGCTTAGGGGGCGCCGGGGAGCTGTTTTTT.